A single sample gave rise to the 26 T cell receptor beta chains below, sequenced in a study of T cells in Graves' hyperthyroidism and ophthalmopathy. It was RNA transcripts that yielded the amplified TCR beta CDR3 regions. HTBI primers were used for first-round RT-PCR of the TCR CDR3. TCRdb redid the calling of the multiplex PCR reads with MiXCR, one entry per CDR3 protein. The sample shows around 500,000 distinct CDR3 sequences, 14% of them seen only once. The source material was blood. The source is a woman between 40 and 50 years old with Graves' hyperthyroidism.

This clonotype has only a few counts. J is TRBJ2-7 and V is TRBV5-5; D is tentatively TRBD1 or TRBD2 (5 bases each). Germline V CDR1 and CDR2: SGHKS, YYEKEE (reference sequence). The V and J ends lost 5 bases and 0 bases respectively, with 15 bases between them. The CDR3 is 15 amino acids. CDR3 nucleotides: TGTGCCAGCAGAGAGGGACCGCTCAGCTCCTACGAGCAGTACTTC. It specifies CASREGPLSSYEQYF.

This clonotype was seen a few times. CDR3 residues: CATSGDPRKAFF. DNA of the CDR3: TGTGCCACCAGCGGGGACCCCAGGAAAGCTTTCTTT. This rearrangement joins TRBV15 to TRBJ1-1, with D possibly being TRBD1 (5 bases). The CDR3 loop spans 12 amino acids. Trimming pared 5 bases from V and 9 bases from J, leaving 13 bases between. The germline CDR1 and CDR2 sequences are LNHNV and YYDKDF (reference sequence).

This clonotype has more than one count but fewer than ten. The J gene is TRBJ1-2, the V gene TRBV24-1; tentatively, D is TRBD1 (5 bases). Germline lookup yields CDR1 KGHDR and CDR2 SFDVKD. V was shortened by 7 bases and J by 4 bases, with 9 bases between the two germline ends. This CDR3 region has 12 residues. In nucleotides, the CDR3 is TGTGCCACCAGCCAGGGAACCTATGGCTACACCTTC. It encodes CATSQGTYGYTF.

This clonotype was seen at least ten times. The chain carries TRBV30 and TRBJ1-2; D unclear. The CDR3 consists of 13 residues. Between the trimmed V and J ends, which lost 2 bases and 4 bases, there was a span of 11 bases. The germline CDR1 and CDR2 sequences are GTSNPN and SVGIG (reference sequence). CDR3 nucleotides: TGTGCCTGGAGTCCCCGGGATCCCTATGGCTACACCTTC. It specifies CAWSPRDPYGYTF.

The chain combines TRBV6-1 with TRBJ2-3, with 8 bases matching TRBD1. Germline values: CDR1 MNHNS, CDR2 SASEGT. The CDR3 totals 17 residues. The ends lost 6 bases at V and 0 bases at J; junction bases unmatched: 11. The chain's CDR3 is CASRAPPGTGSTDTQYF. CDR3 nucleotides: TGTGCCAGCAGAGCACCCCCCGGGACAGGCAGCACAGATACGCAGTATTTT.

The chain joins TRBV20-1 to TRBJ2-3; D might be TRBD2 (6 bases). The CDR3 spans 15 residues. Looked up from germline, CDR1 is DFQATT and CDR2 is SNEGSKA (reference sequence). V lost 3 bases, J lost 0 bases, and 13 bases lay in between. The CDR3 reads CSARATGTSTDTQYF. CDR3 coding DNA: TGCAGTGCTAGGGCTACCGGGACTAGCACAGATACGCAGTATTTT.

This clonotype has ten or more counts. V is TRBV3-1 and J is TRBJ2-1; 7 nucleotides agree with TRBD1. The CDR3 runs to 15 residues. Trimming cost V 2 bases and J 10 bases; bases outside gene matches: 11. Germline V lookup: CDR1 LGHDT, CDR2 YNNKEL (reference sequence). CDR3: CASSQTPQGLSEQFF. The CDR3 region has the DNA TGTGCCAGCAGCCAAACCCCACAGGGGCTCTCAGAGCAGTTCTTC.

There are many counts of this clonotype. The chain combines TRBV11-2 with TRBJ2-5; 13 nucleotides line up with TRBD2. The CDR3 consists of 15 residues. The junction had 1 base not matched to a gene; V was cut back by 1 base and J by 5 bases. Per germline, CDR1 SGHAT and CDR2 FQNNGV. CDR3 residues: CASSLGTSGSETQYF. The CDR3 DNA follows: TGTGCCAGCAGCTTAGGGACTAGCGGGAGTGAGACCCAGTACTTC. The full variable domain, in which reference TRBV11-2 and TRBJ2-5 provide the parts outside the CDR3, is EAGVAQSPRYKIIEKRQSVAFWCNPISGHATLYWYQQILGQGPKLLIQFQNNGVVDDSQLPKDRFSAERLKGVDSTLKIQPAKLEDSAVYLCASSLGTSGSETQYFGPGTRLLVL.

The chain recombines TRBV19 with TRBJ2-7; weak D call: TRBD1 (5 bases). Germline CDR1 reads LNHDA; CDR2 reads SQIVND (reference sequence). This CDR3 has 14 residues. V was pared by 2 bases and J by 3 bases, with 11 bases between. The CDR3 DNA sequence: TGTGCCAGTAGTATAAGGACACAATACTACGAGCAGTACTTC. Translation: CASSIRTQYYEQYF.

This clonotype was seen more than once but under ten times. The genes are TRBV9 and TRBJ2-5; the match to TRBD2 covers 8 bases. The CDR3 sequence is 14 residues long. J was trimmed by 5 bases and V by 3 bases; bases with no gene match: 6. Germline V gene data show CDR1 as SGDLS and CDR2 as YYNGEE. The CDR3 DNA is TGTGCCAGCAGCGCCGGGACTAGTTTGGAGACCCAGTACTTC. Translated: CASSAGTSLETQYF.

This rearrangement joins TRBV15 to TRBJ1-1; D remains ambiguous. Trimming removed 1 base from V and 4 bases from J, with 7 bases in between. The CDR3 runs to 13 residues. Germline assignment: CDR1 LNHNV and CDR2 YYDKDF (reference sequence). CDR3 residues: CATSRGVGTEAFF. CDR3 coding DNA: TGTGCCACCAGCAGAGGAGTGGGCACTGAAGCTTTCTTT.

This clonotype showed up just a few times. The chain is built from TRBV19 and TRBJ2-3, with a tentative D call TRBD1 (5 bases). Germline V gene sequence: CDR1 LNHDA, CDR2 SQIVND (reference sequence). Between the trimmed V and J ends, which lost 9 bases and 2 bases, there was a span of 12 bases. The CDR3 consists of 13 residues. Written as DNA, the CDR3 is TGTGCCAGCCAACAGGAGAACACAGATACGCAGTATTTT. It yields the protein CASQQENTDTQYF.

This clonotype was seen repeatedly, ten times or more. The rearrangement joins TRBV11-2 to TRBJ2-1; 10 positions match TRBD2. This CDR3 contains 15 residues. Trimming cost V 4 bases and J 6 bases; bases outside gene matches: 6. CDR1 and CDR2 (germline): SGHAT, FQNNGV. The CDR3 spells CASSSTSGMFNEQFF. The DNA of the CDR3 is TGTGCCAGCAGCTCCACTAGCGGGATGTTCAATGAGCAGTTCTTC. Variable domain in full (rest from reference TRBV11-2 and TRBJ2-1): EAGVAQSPRYKIIEKRQSVAFWCNPISGHATLYWYQQILGQGPKLLIQFQNNGVVDDSQLPKDRFSAERLKGVDSTLKIQPAKLEDSAVYLCASSSTSGMFNEQFFGPGTRLTVL.

This clonotype was seen repeatedly, ten times or more. This chain connects TRBV20-1 to TRBJ2-2; the D call may be TRBD1 or TRBD2 (5 bases each). The CDR3 runs 13 residues. V was shortened by 2 bases and J by 5 bases, with 9 bases between the two germline ends. CDR1 DFQATT and CDR2 SNEGSKA come from the germline V gene (reference sequence). The CDR3 sequence: CSARRDGTGELFF. In DNA, the CDR3 is TGCAGTGCTAGACGGGACGGTACCGGGGAGCTGTTTTTT.

Only a few counts were recorded for this clonotype. The junction departs from the called germline gene at one end, perhaps through a read error. This chain joins TRBV28 and TRBJ1-4; 9 bases map to TRBD1. This CDR3 spans 15 amino acids. The V gene's germline CDR1 is MDHEN and CDR2 SYDVKM. CDR3 sequence (DNA): TGTGCCAGCAGACCACCGGGACAGGGCGGGGGAAAACTGCTTTTT. It is translated as CASRPPGQGGGKLLF.

On this clonotype: This clone may be a read error of a much larger clone one base away. The chain is built from TRBV18 and TRBJ2-7; the D gene is possibly TRBD1 (5 bases). CDR1 and CDR2 (germline): KGHSH, LQKENI. Trimming left V 2 bases short and J 3 bases short, with 14 bases between. This CDR3 is built from 15 residues. CDR3 sequence (DNA): TGTGCCAGCTCACCAGTCGAGACAGCATTCTACGAGCAGTACTTC. This encodes CASSPVETAFYEQYF.

This clonotype was detected ten times or more. This chain joins TRBV27 and TRBJ2-3; tentatively, D is TRBD1 (6 bases). Germline CDR1 MNHEY, CDR2 SMNVEV (reference sequence). The V gene lost 5 bases and the J gene lost 3 bases, with 9 bases spanning the gap. The CDR3 has 13 amino acids. The CDR3 nucleotides read TGTGCCAGCAGTCGGACAGTAACAGATACGCAGTATTTT. This translates into CASSRTVTDTQYF.

This clonotype was counted ten times or more. The chain joins TRBV6-7 to TRBJ1-1; D gene unclear. TRBV6-7 qualifies as an ORF whose function is uncertain. The CDR3 is 13 residues long. V was trimmed by 3 bases and J by 7 bases, leaving 12 bases between them. The CDR3 coding sequence is TGTGCCAGCAGTTATGGAGGAGCCCTTGAAGCTTTCTTT. Amino acids: CASSYGGALEAFF.

In its sample, this clonotype was seen a few times. The gene calls are TRBV20-1 and TRBJ2-3, with D maybe TRBD2 (5 bases). The CDR3 is made up of 13 amino acids. The V end lost 3 bases, the J end lost 1 base, and 8 bases lay between the germline ends. CDR1 and CDR2 (germline): DFQATT, SNEGSKA (reference sequence). The CDR3 region has the DNA TGCAGTGCTAGGTTGAGGGGCACAGATACGCAGTATTTT. Translated: CSARLRGTDTQYF.

There are many counts of this clonotype. The chain joins TRBV5-1 to TRBJ2-7; 8 bases match TRBD1. The CDR3 runs to 15 residues. Germline trimming cut 4 bases from V and 7 bases from J; bases unmatched to any gene: 13. Germline values: CDR1 SGHRS, CDR2 YFSETQ. CDR3 nucleotides: TGCGCCAGCAGCGAGGGACAGGATGGACTGGGAGAGCAGTACTTC. Translated: CASSEGQDGLGEQYF.

This clonotype was recorded at least ten times. The chain carries TRBV20-1 and TRBJ1-1, with a weak D call TRBD1 (6 bases). Deletions cut 3 bases from V and 0 bases from J, with 11 bases between. The germline gives CDR1 DFQATT, CDR2 SNEGSKA (reference sequence). The CDR3 is made up of 14 amino acids. The CDR3 here is CSASLQGMNTEAFF. The DNA of the CDR3 is TGCAGTGCTAGCTTACAGGGTATGAACACTGAAGCTTTCTTT.

The sample holds many counts of this clonotype. The J gene is TRBJ2-6, the V gene TRBV7-9; D is possibly TRBD1 (5 bases). The ends were cut back, 1 base at V and 4 bases at J, with 8 bases in the middle. Germline loops: CDR1 SEHNR, CDR2 FQNEAQ (reference sequence). The CDR3 runs 15 residues. In DNA, the CDR3 is TGTGCCAGCAGCTTAGGGGCAGGGGGGGCCAACGTCCTGACTTTC. Translated, it gives CASSLGAGGANVLTF.

This chain joins TRBV12-3 or TRBV12-4 and TRBJ2-3; TRBD2 agrees at 15 bases. Trimming took 6 bases from V and 3 from J; bases not matched to a gene: 28. CDR3 length equals 24 residues. The CDR3 reads CASRPSTRGVFGLAGGPYTDTQYF. CDR3 DNA: TGTGCCAGCAGACCATCTACTAGAGGTGTCTTCGGACTAGCGGGAGGGCCTTATACAGATACGCAGTATTTT.

The chain links TRBV19 to TRBJ2-7; the D is unclear. Per the germline V gene, CDR1 is LNHDA and CDR2 is SQIVND (reference sequence). The V gene lost 2 bases and the J gene lost 0 bases, with 8 bases spanning the gap. The CDR3 totals 14 residues. DNA for the CDR3: TGTGCCAGTAGTATAAGGGTGAACTCCTACGAGCAGTACTTC. This translates into CASSIRVNSYEQYF.

This clonotype has ten or more counts. V and J are TRBV5-1 and TRBJ1-2; 9 positions match TRBD1. The CDR3 has 16 amino acids. V dropped 4 bases and J dropped 2; count of bases not matched to a gene: 9. From germline, CDR1 is SGHRS and CDR2 YFSETQ. The CDR3 region is CASSPNPQGANYGYTF. CDR3 coding DNA: TGCGCCAGCAGCCCTAACCCACAGGGGGCGAACTATGGCTACACCTTC.

As concerns this clonotype: This may stem from a read error, because a much larger clone lies one nucleotide away. V and J are TRBV12-3 or TRBV12-4 and TRBJ2-7, with TRBD2 matching 10 bases. V lost 4 bases and J lost 2; bases outside the gene matches: 2. The CDR3 length is 14 residues. The CDR3: CASSSSGSAYEQYF. The CDR3 nucleotides are TGTGCCAGCAGTTCTAGCGGGAGTGCCTACGAGCAGTACTTC.